This T cell receptor (beta chain) was documented in a study of cytomegalovirus exposure and HLA in healthy donors. Vbeta (60) and Jbeta (13) primers were used in the PCR. Assay used: immunoSEQ multiplex PCR; TCRdb lists only in-frame clones, some missing. The profile shows 80,000 or so clones, roughly 69% of them singletons. Study results and caveats: Some V segments (TRBV6-2 and TRBV6-3 among them) were excluded as indistinguishable.

Germline loops: CDR1 SGHRS, CDR2 YFSETQ. The CDR3 runs 18 residues. V lost 0 bases and J lost 3; bases outside the gene matches: 10. This clone was picked up a small number of times. Its antigen is still unknown. The origin of this receptor is a woman aged 50 to 60 in good health and CMV-seropositive. The V gene is TRBV5-1, the J gene TRBJ2-5, with TRBD2 matching over 11 bases. Sequencing used PBMCs. For the CDR3, the DNA is TGCGCCAGCAGCTTGGGGATAGCGGGGGGGCCTTTCGAAGAGACCCAGTACTTC. Translated: CASSLGIAGGPFEETQYF.